Below are 17 T cell receptor beta chains sequenced from a single sample in a study of CD8 T cells in Susac syndrome. The RNA, about 0.45 to 1 ug, was put through reverse transcription using random hexamers. TCRdb analysed the immunoSEQ multiplex PCR reads with MiXCR anew, one entry per CDR3 protein. Here the sample spans around 80,000 distinct CDR3 sequences, around 93% being singletons. Sequenced sample: CD8+ T cells from PBMCs. The receptors originated from a human donor with Susac syndrome.

The V gene is TRBV7-9, the J gene TRBJ2-3; no definite D call. The CDR3 sequence is 13 residues long. The ends were cut back, 5 bases at V and 10 bases at J, with 16 bases in the middle. Germline CDR1 reads SEHNR; CDR2 reads FQNEAQ (reference sequence). CDR3: CASSPPTSQAQYF. The CDR3 region has the DNA TGTGCCAGCAGCCCCCCGACGAGCCAAGCGCAGTATTTT.

This clonotype has a single count. V gene TRBV27 combines with J gene TRBJ1-5, with D perhaps matching TRBD1 (5 bases). CDR3 length: 14 residues. The V end lost 6 bases, the J end lost 0 bases, and 9 bases lay between the germline ends. Looked up from germline, CDR1 is MNHEY and CDR2 is SMNVEV (reference sequence). The CDR3 coding sequence is TGTGCCAGCAGGGGGCTCCGTAGCAATCAGCCCCAGCATTTT. This translates into CASRGLRSNQPQHF.

This sequence joins TRBV7-2 and TRBJ2-1; 8 bases are shared with TRBD1. V dropped 5 bases and J dropped 7; count of bases not matched to a gene: 10. CDR3 length equals 15 residues. Germline V gene sequence: CDR1 SGHTA, CDR2 FQGNSA. The CDR3 is CASSTSQGGRNEQFF. The CDR3 region has the DNA TGTGCCAGCAGCACTTCACAGGGGGGAAGAAATGAGCAGTTCTTC. Complete variable domain (other parts from reference TRBV7-2 and TRBJ2-1): GAGVSQSPSNKVTEKGKDVELRCDPISGHTALYWYRQSLGQGLEFLIYFQGNSAPDKSGLPSDRFSAERTGGSVSTLTIQRTQQEDSAVYLCASSTSQGGRNEQFFGPGTRLTVL.

CDR3 coding DNA: TGCAGTGCACCCGAGCAGACCCAGTACTTC. Translation: CSAPEQTQYF. The chain links TRBV20-1 to TRBJ2-5; D is unresolved. V shed 6 bases and J shed 6 bases, with 8 bases lying between them. The CDR3 totals 10 residues. Germline V gene lookup returns CDR1 DFQATT and CDR2 SNEGSKA (reference sequence).

CDR3 sequence reads: CSARVIPRSTNYGYTF. In nucleotides, the CDR3 is TGCAGTGCTAGAGTAATCCCCCGAAGCACAAACTATGGCTACACCTTC. The chain employs TRBV20-1 and TRBJ1-2; D gene ambiguous. The V gene's germline CDR1 is DFQATT and CDR2 SNEGSKA (reference sequence). The V end lost 1 base, the J end lost 2 bases, and 17 bases lay between the germline ends. The CDR3 extends over 16 amino acids.

The CDR3 sequence is CASSQRDGPYEQYF. In DNA form, the CDR3 reads TGCGCCAGCAGCCAACGGGACGGTCCCTACGAGCAGTACTTC. The chain has TRBV4-3 and TRBJ2-7, with D perhaps being TRBD1 or TRBD2 (5 bases each). V was pared by 2 bases and J by 2 bases, with 10 bases between. Per germline, CDR1 LGHNA and CDR2 YSLEER. The CDR3 loop spans 14 amino acids.

The chain employs TRBV29-1 and TRBJ2-3, with 10 nucleotides matching TRBD2. CDR3 size: 14 residues. Trimming took 7 bases from V and 1 from J; bases not matched to a gene: 5. Germline CDR1 SQVTM, CDR2 ANQGSEA. CDR3 residues: CSASGTSGTDTQYF. The CDR3 nucleotides are TGCAGCGCCTCAGGGACTAGCGGCACAGATACGCAGTATTTT.

The chain links TRBV7-8 to TRBJ2-7, with D uncertain. The CDR3 totals 13 residues. In germline, CDR1 is SGHVS, CDR2 FQNEAQ. V lost 1 base, J lost 4 bases, and 8 bases lay in between. The CDR3 nucleotides are TGTGCCAGCAGCTTAGTTCGGATGTACGAGCAGTACTTC. Translating gives CASSLVRMYEQYF. Supplemented by reference TRBV7-8 and TRBJ2-7, the full variable domain reads GAGVSQSPRYKVAKRGQDVALRCDPISGHVSLFWYQQALGQGPEFLTYFQNEAQLDKSGLPSDRFFAERPEGSVSTLKIQRTQQEDSAVYLCASSLVRMYEQYFGPGTRLTVT.

The rearrangement uses TRBV7-8 and TRBJ1-1, with D uncertain. CDR1 is SGHVS and CDR2 is FQNEAQ in the germline V gene. V was shortened by 1 base and J by 5 bases, with 8 bases between the two germline ends. The CDR3 sequence is 13 residues long. CDR3 nucleotide sequence: TGTGCCAGCAGCTTAGAGGCGGGGACTGAAGCTTTCTTT. Its translation is CASSLEAGTEAFF.

CDR3 DNA: TGTGCCAGTACTACCGGGACAGGGGGTACAACTAATGAAAAACTGTTTTTT. It translates to CASTTGTGGTTNEKLFF. This chain links TRBV19 with TRBJ1-4, with 11 bases identical to TRBD1. The CDR3 has 17 residues. V shed 7 bases and J 0 bases; nucleotides not matched to a gene: 7. Germline CDR1 LNHDA, CDR2 SQIVND (reference sequence).

This clonotype was seen only once. The chain carries TRBV3-1 and TRBJ1-2; D is unresolved. The CDR3 runs to 15 residues. Germline-derived CDR1 and CDR2 are LGHDT and YNNKEL (reference sequence). Between the trimmed V and J ends, which lost 0 bases and 4 bases, there was a span of 12 bases. The DNA of the CDR3 is TGTGCCAGCAGCCAAGACTTTTTCGGGTCCTATGGCTACACCTTC. Translating it yields CASSQDFFGSYGYTF.

V is TRBV7-9 and J is TRBJ1-1; maybe TRBD1 (6 bases). V gave up 4 bases and J gave up 7 bases, with 22 bases separating them. CDR1 SEHNR and CDR2 FQNEAQ come from the germline V gene (reference sequence). This CDR3 spans 16 amino acids. The CDR3 loop reads CASSSRGDSDLGEAFF. The CDR3 bases are TGTGCCAGCAGCTCGAGGGGGGACTCCGATTTGGGTGAAGCTTTCTTT.

This rearrangement joins TRBV7-8 to TRBJ2-5; perhaps TRBD2 as D (5 bases). Trimming shortened V by 5 bases and J by 5 bases, and 15 bases separated the two germline ends. The CDR3 contains 14 residues. Per germline, CDR1 SGHVS and CDR2 FQNEAQ. CDR3 coding DNA: TGTGCCAGCAGCCCGGGGTCCATAGGGGAGACCCAGTACTTC. Translated: CASSPGSIGETQYF.

This rearrangement joins TRBV2 to TRBJ2-7; 8 positions agree with TRBD2. The CDR3 loop spans 14 amino acids. V dropped 8 bases and J dropped 7; count of bases not matched to a gene: 13. CDR1 SNHLY and CDR2 FYNNEI come from the germline V gene. For the CDR3, the DNA is TGTGCCAGCGTGACCTTAGCGGGATCTCGGGAGCAGTACTTC. Translated, it gives CASVTLAGSREQYF.

Regarding this clonotype: One junction end does not reproduce the germline sequence, and a read error may be involved. The genes are TRBV7-7 and TRBJ2-7; TRBD1 matches at 11 bases. Germline V gene sequence: CDR1 SSHAT, CDR2 FNYEAQ (reference sequence). The CDR3 extends over 14 amino acids. CDR3 nucleotide sequence: TGTGCTAGCAGCCCACGGACAGGGGGCGGCGAGCAGTACTTC. Translated, it gives CASSPRTGGGEQYF.

This chain links TRBV27 with TRBJ2-3; 7 bases line up with TRBD2. The J segment lost 0 bases and the V segment lost 0 bases, leaving 6 bases of the junction unmatched. The CDR3 has 17 amino acids. The germline V gene has CDR1 MNHEY and CDR2 SMNVEV (reference sequence). The CDR3 region has the DNA TGTGCCAGCAGTTTATCGATCGCTAGCGGCAGCACAGATACGCAGTATTTT. This sequence encodes CASSLSIASGSTDTQYF.

The chain recombines TRBV7-9 with TRBJ2-3; 7 positions agree with TRBD1. J gave up 4 bases and V 5 bases, and 9 bases lay outside the gene matches. CDR3 size: 15 residues. Germline V gives CDR1 SEHNR, CDR2 FQNEAQ (reference sequence). This CDR3 reads CASSRPGQNPDTQYF. Written as DNA, the CDR3 is TGTGCCAGCAGCCGTCCGGGACAGAATCCAGATACGCAGTATTTT.